This entry lists 22 T cell receptor beta chains sequenced from one sample in a study of shared clonotypes between healthy human individuals. Method: immunoSEQ multiplex PCR; TCRdb's copy keeps in-frame clones and lacks some. The repertoire holds around 2.3 million clones, with approximately 96% as singletons. Sequenced: naive CD4+ T cells sorted from blood. Sample subset: CD45RA+ positively selected. Source of these receptors: a man between 18 and 29 years old in good health.

The chain has TRBV7-6 and TRBJ2-1; D is ambiguous. V lost 1 base and J 0 bases, leaving 13 bases between the germline ends. The CDR3 runs to 17 residues. Looked up from germline, CDR1 is SGHVS and CDR2 is FNYEAQ. The CDR3 DNA reads TGTGCCAGCAGCTTAGAGATGGCGACAAGCTCCTACAATGAGCAGTTCTTC. It translates to CASSLEMATSSYNEQFF.

This sequence joins TRBV7-6 and TRBJ2-2; 9 bases fit TRBD1. V dropped 8 bases and J dropped 6; count of bases not matched to a gene: 7. This CDR3 is 14 amino acids long. In germline, CDR1 is SGHVS, CDR2 FNYEAQ. The CDR3 DNA is TGTGCCAGCTCCCGACAGGGGGAATCCGGGGAGCTGTTTTTT. This codes for CASSRQGESGELFF.

The chain employs TRBV6-5 and TRBJ1-5, with D hard to call. V was trimmed by 0 bases and J by 2 bases, leaving 5 bases between them. CDR3 size: 14 residues. Germline V lookup: CDR1 MNHEY, CDR2 SVGAGI. The CDR3 coding sequence is TGTGCCAGCAGTTACTCGATGGGCAATCAGCCCCAGCATTTT. Translation gives CASSYSMGNQPQHF.

This rearrangement joins TRBV7-9 to TRBJ1-2; a possible D gene is TRBD1 (6 bases). The germline V gene has CDR1 SEHNR and CDR2 FQNEAQ (reference sequence). This CDR3 comprises 15 residues. With 1 base removed from V and 0 bases from J, the gap between germline ends came to 9 bases. CDR3 residues: CASSLGQAPNYGYTF. CDR3 nucleotide sequence: TGTGCCAGCAGCTTAGGACAGGCCCCTAACTATGGCTACACCTTC. Together with reference TRBV7-9 and TRBJ1-2, the CDR3 gives the full variable domain: DTGVSQNPRHKITKRGQNVTFRCDPISEHNRLYWYRQTLGQGPEFLTYFQNEAQLEKSRLLSDRFSAERPKGSFSTLEIQRTEQGDSAMYLCASSLGQAPNYGYTFGSGTRLTVV.

CDR3 nucleotide sequence: TGTGCCAGCAGCCCCGGGACAGGGGGCTTGGATAGCAATCAGCCCCAGCATTTT. Amino acid sequence: CASSPGTGGLDSNQPQHF. The gene calls are TRBV5-4 and TRBJ1-5; 12 nucleotides match TRBD1. Germline values: CDR1 SGHNT, CDR2 YYREEE (reference sequence). V lost 4 bases, J lost 0 bases, and 8 bases stayed unmatched. The CDR3 consists of 18 residues.

This clone was seen just once. CDR3 sequence reads: CASTPDVGTEAFF. CDR3 coding DNA: TGTGCCAGTACCCCGGATGTGGGCACTGAAGCTTTCTTT. The genes are TRBV19 and TRBJ1-1; no definite D call. The V gene's germline CDR1 is LNHDA and CDR2 SQIVND (reference sequence). Trimming left V 7 bases short and J 4 bases short, with 13 bases between. CDR3 length equals 13 residues.

The V and J genes are TRBV27 and TRBJ2-7; D may match TRBD1 or TRBD2 (5 bases each). This CDR3 has 15 residues. V lost 3 bases to trimming and J lost 0 bases, with 12 bases between them. The germline CDR1 and CDR2 sequences are MNHEY and SMNVEV (reference sequence). This CDR3 reads CASSFSEGFSYEQYF. The DNA of the CDR3 is TGTGCCAGCAGTTTTAGTGAGGGGTTCTCCTACGAGCAGTACTTC.

The rearrangement uses TRBV9 and TRBJ2-2; D might be TRBD2 (5 bases). Germline V lookup: CDR1 SGDLS, CDR2 YYNGEE. Trimming removed 0 bases from V and 1 base from J, with 10 bases in between. The CDR3 contains 16 residues. The CDR3 DNA reads as TGTGCCAGCAGCGTAGATTGGGGAGAGAACACCGGGGAGCTGTTTTTT. Amino acids: CASSVDWGENTGELFF.

This clone was picked up a small number of times. This chain uses TRBV29-1 with TRBJ1-5; 7 bases are a match to TRBD1. The J segment lost 2 bases and the V segment lost 6 bases, leaving 4 bases of the junction unmatched. The CDR3 sequence is 13 residues long. Looked up from germline, CDR1 is SQVTM and CDR2 is ANQGSEA. CDR3 sequence: CSVAQGRNQPQHF. The CDR3 DNA follows: TGCAGCGTAGCACAGGGGCGCAATCAGCCCCAGCATTTT.

Remarks on this clone: This CDR3 is also generated by other DNA sequences in the sample. The chain employs TRBV2 and TRBJ2-5; unclear D gene. This CDR3 spans 11 amino acids. V gave up 2 bases and J gave up 4 bases, with 2 bases separating them. Looked up from germline, CDR1 is SNHLY and CDR2 is FYNNEI. The CDR3 region has the DNA TGTGCCAGCAGTGAATCAGAGACCCAGTACTTC. This translates into CASSESETQYF.

This clone was observed once. The chain is built from TRBV5-1 and TRBJ2-7; tentatively, D is TRBD2 (6 bases). This CDR3 region has 14 residues. Per germline, CDR1 SGHRS and CDR2 YFSETQ. V gave up 0 bases and J gave up 3 bases, with 10 bases separating them. The CDR3 DNA reads as TGCGCCAGCAGCTTGGGCGGGGACCTCTACGAGCAGTACTTC. Amino acid sequence: CASSLGGDLYEQYF.

Only one count was recorded for this clone. The chain recombines TRBV10-3 with TRBJ2-7, with unresolved D. This CDR3 region has 13 residues. Germline CDR1 reads ENHRY; CDR2 reads SYGVKD. Deletions cut 10 bases from V and 1 base from J, with 14 bases between. The CDR3 here is CATNDGFSYEQYF. The CDR3, as DNA: TGTGCCACCAACGACGGATTTTCCTACGAGCAGTACTTC.

The rearrangement links TRBV2 to TRBJ2-5; TRBD2 is a possible D gene (5 bases). Germline CDR1 is SNHLY and CDR2 is FYNNEI. The CDR3 is made up of 12 amino acids. Trimming took 11 bases from V and 3 from J, leaving 13 bases between them. In DNA form, the CDR3 reads TGTGCCTCCCAGAGGGAAAAAGAGACCCAGTACTTC. Translating it yields CASQREKETQYF.

V is TRBV2 and J is TRBJ1-1; the match to TRBD1 covers 7 bases. Germline V gene sequence: CDR1 SNHLY, CDR2 FYNNEI. The trim removed 6 bases at V and 1 base at J, leaving 5 bases unmatched. This CDR3 has 14 residues. The CDR3 nucleotides read TGTGCCAGCAGCGGACAGGACACGAACACTGAAGCTTTCTTT. Residues: CASSGQDTNTEAFF.

The V call is TRBV19, the J call TRBJ1-1; no clear D. The CDR3 is 12 residues long. Germline CDR1 is LNHDA and CDR2 is SQIVND (reference sequence). V lost 5 bases, J lost 5 bases, and 9 bases lay in between. For the CDR3, the DNA is TGTGCCAGTAGTCAGCGAGGGACTGAAGCTTTCTTT. Its translation is CASSQRGTEAFF.

V usage is TRBV7-2 and J usage is TRBJ2-7; 9 bases line up with TRBD1. Germline CDR1 is SGHTA and CDR2 is FQGNSA. The CDR3 loop spans 13 amino acids. Trimming at V came to 5 bases and at J to 5 bases, leaving 4 bases not matched to a gene. The CDR3 sequence is CASSPRDRDEQYF. CDR3 in DNA: TGTGCCAGCAGCCCAAGGGACAGGGACGAGCAGTACTTC.

As DNA, the CDR3 is TGTGCCAGCAGTTACCCGACAGGGAAGGGCACAGATACGCAGTATTTT. Its protein product is CASSYPTGKGTDTQYF. The V and J genes are TRBV6-6 and TRBJ2-3; 7 bases line up with TRBD1. V was pared by 2 bases and J by 1 base, with 6 bases of the junction left unmatched. The CDR3 contains 16 residues. Germline V gives CDR1 MNHNY, CDR2 SVGAGI (reference sequence).

A single count supports this clone. This rearrangement joins TRBV7-9 to TRBJ1-4, with 7 bases lining up with TRBD1. The CDR3 is 16 amino acids. J was trimmed by 6 bases and V by 5 bases; bases with no gene match: 12. Germline V gene sequence: CDR1 SEHNR, CDR2 FQNEAQ (reference sequence). CDR3 nucleotides: TGTGCCAGCAGCCCAGAGGGCAGGCAGGGGGATGAAAAACTGTTTTTT. Residues: CASSPEGRQGDEKLFF. Combining the CDR3 with reference TRBV7-9 and TRBJ1-4 gives the whole variable domain DTGVSQNPRHKITKRGQNVTFRCDPISEHNRLYWYRQTLGQGPEFLTYFQNEAQLEKSRLLSDRFSAERPKGSFSTLEIQRTEQGDSAMYLCASSPEGRQGDEKLFFGSGTQLSVL.

This chain links TRBV7-9 with TRBJ2-7; TRBD2 agrees at 13 bases. The CDR3 is 15 amino acids. CDR1 is SEHNR, CDR2 FQNEAQ, per germline (reference sequence). V was pared by 5 bases and J by 7 bases, with 8 bases of the junction left unmatched. CDR3 nucleotide sequence: TGTGCCAGCAGCCTGGGGACTAGCGGGGCAGGGGAGCAGTACTTC. Translating it yields CASSLGTSGAGEQYF.

V usage is TRBV29-1 and J usage is TRBJ1-5; D is possibly TRBD1 (5 bases). From germline, CDR1 is SQVTM and CDR2 ANQGSEA. V lost 6 bases, J lost 1 base, and 10 bases lay in between. This CDR3 contains 13 residues. This CDR3 reads CSVSDNSNQPQHF. CDR3 nucleotides: TGCAGCGTGTCGGACAACAGCAATCAGCCCCAGCATTTT. Variable domain in full (rest from reference TRBV29-1 and TRBJ1-5): SAVISQKPSRDICQRGTSLTIQCQVDSQVTMMFWYRQQPGQSLTLIATANQGSEATYESGFVIDKFPISRPNLTFSTLTVSNMSPEDSSIYLCSVSDNSNQPQHFGDGTRLSIL.

The rearrangement joins TRBV14 to TRBJ1-4, with D maybe TRBD1 (6 bases). The V gene lost 5 bases and the J gene lost 5 bases, with 9 bases spanning the gap. The CDR3 runs 13 residues. The V gene's germline CDR1 is SGHDN and CDR2 FVKESK. The CDR3 sequence is CASSRGINEKLFF. The CDR3, as DNA: TGTGCCAGCAGCAGGGGGATCAATGAAAAACTGTTTTTT. The full variable domain, completed using reference TRBV14 and TRBJ1-4, is EAGVTQFPSHSVIEKGQTVTLRCDPISGHDNLYWYRRVMGKEIKFLLHFVKESKQDESGMPNNRFLAERTGGTYSTLKVQPAELEDSGVYFCASSRGINEKLFFGSGTQLSVL.

The chain employs TRBV10-3 and TRBJ2-1; TRBD2 matches 9 bases. There are 13 residues in the CDR3. Trimming took 10 bases from V and 1 from J; bases not matched to a gene: 2. The germline CDR1 and CDR2 sequences are ENHRY and SYGVKD. The CDR3, as DNA: TGTGCCACCGGACTAGCGTCCTACAATGAGCAGTTCTTC. Translation gives CATGLASYNEQFF.